This entry is about one T cell receptor (beta chain). Antigen unknown. Surgery cases with the highest brain T cell transcript signatures were chosen for sequencing. At least one anti-epileptic drug was given before surgery. This sample was taken from a study of brain T cells in children with intractable seizures. Study observations and caveats: Clones missing pre-surgery may reflect undersampling of that blood sample. HCMV serostatus was not known, and viral specificity came from CDR3 similarity only.

Clones were read by immunoSEQ multiplex PCR, and TCRdb kept only the in-frame ones, dropping some. The sample lists under 150,000 clones, around 94% seen once, with 3.8% in the top ten. V was pared by 4 bases and J by 5 bases, with 5 bases between. This CDR3 region has 12 residues. Germline assignment: CDR1 MGHRA and CDR2 YSYEKL. The V and J genes are TRBV4-1 and TRBJ2-2; D gene ambiguous. This sequence was found in a boy under two years old with hemimegalencephaly and intractable seizures. Sequences were derived from peripheral blood, sampled at surgery. CDR3 amino acids: CASSLVTGELFF. DNA of the CDR3: TGCGCCAGCAGCCTCGTAACCGGGGAGCTGTTTTTT.